This section outlines one T cell receptor (beta chain) sequence together with its context. This clonotype has a handful of counts. Its antigen remains unidentified. No base quality information exists; no much larger clone differs at one position. V was cut back by 3 bases and J by 0 bases, leaving a gap of 13 bases between them. CDR3 length: 16 amino acids, cysteine to phenylalanine. CDR3 DNA is the only sequence kept; it has 48 bases, read in frame from the first base. CDR1 and CDR2, looked up from the germline V gene (reference sequence), are SGHNT and YYREEE. Ficoll-Paque density gradient centrifugation was the method used to isolate PBMCs. These data come from a study of T-cell memory formation after mild COVID-19 listed by TCRdb under 2021. Study-wide context: Most TCR sequence clusters were specific to one of the two donors. Two young, previously healthy adult volunteers, one female and one male, were included in the cohort. Longitudinal TCRalpha and TCRbeta repertoire sequencing tracked T-cell clones expanding and contracting after mild COVID-19 in a couple of donors. General findings and caveats noted by the study authors: Some responding clones were detected in pre-infection memory, suggesting pre-existing cross-reactive memory T cells joined the SARS-CoV-2 response. Contracting CD4+ clones were located mainly in the CM and EM memory subsets, whereas CD8+ clones were found to be enriched in EMRA. SARS-CoV-2 specificity was not confirmed for the second-wave clones peaking on day 37. The study included only a couple of mild cases, and larger cohorts that include severe cases with pre-infection samples were judged to be necessary. Clones contracting from day 15 to 85 had balanced CD4/CD8 phenotypes, while a second wave expanding from day 15 to 37 was biased towards CD4+.

Sequencing relied on an Illumina NovaSeq 6000. TCRalpha and TCRbeta cDNA libraries were built by 5'RACE with constant-segment primers, adding sample barcodes and unique molecular identifiers. RNA was extracted from every sample with Trizol reagent. Library amplification was performed in two PCR steps, and a second sample barcode and Illumina TruSeq adapters were introduced in the second step. Sequencing of the libraries was done on an Illumina NovaSeq, producing 2 x 150 bp paired-end reads. The study's processing was this. With migec v1.2.7, reads were demultiplexed and then collapsed into UMI-guided consensus sequences. With mixcr v2.1.11, UMI consensuses were aligned to TRA and TRB V and J templates and assembled into clonotypes. A clonotype was counted as expanded or contracted only if both edgeR and NoisET called the change significant, with noise models trained on biological replicates. edgeR calls used a false discovery rate-adjusted p below 0.01 and a log2 fold-change threshold of 1. PCA with hierarchical clustering of max-normalized trajectories of the 1000 most abundant clonotypes was used as exploratory dynamics analysis. Separately sequenced CD4+ and CD8+ repertoires were used to assign the CD4 or CD8 phenotype of responding clones. Using fastp trimming at Q25 and MiXCR clonotype assembly, TCRdb reanalyzed the public sequencing data and kept in-frame beta chains. CDR3 protein sequences are deduplicated, and each keeps its most common genes and DNA. The authors' filters were not applied to this entry. Recorded for this sample are 100,000 to 150,000 distinct CDR3 sequences; roughly 6% of them occurred a single time. The ten biggest clones cover over 2% of the sample.

Material: PBMCs or a T cell subset sorted from them (not recorded which). The V gene is TRBV5-4 and the J gene is TRBJ1-3; TRBD1 is possibly the D segment (5 matching bases). The clonotype comes from an adult woman who had mild COVID-19 (a few samples of this study predate the infection). The sample titles of this study are shuffled in the database, so cell type and time point are left out; the donor was told from shared clones. The nucleotide sequence is given as TGTGCCAGCAGCTCCTTAATTGGGGGCTCTGGAAACACCATATATTTT. It codes for CASSSLIGGSGNTIYF.